This T cell receptor (beta chain) originates from a study of cytomegalovirus exposure and HLA in healthy donors (dated by TCRdb to the late 2010s). Concerning the study at large: According to an earlier analysis of 587 of the donors, 150 million to 200 million T cells yielded 117 million unique TCR beta sequences and less than 300 Gb of sequence data. A later analysis re-analyzed previously published TCR beta repertoires from 660 or so donors and added high-resolution HLA genotyping to study TCR occurrence patterns. The study used immunosequencing to profile the T cell repertoires of some 600 subjects and linked those repertoires to cytomegalovirus serostatus. Roughly 5 DR-DQ haplotypes were handled as single units for association and clustering because linkage in the cohort was strong. Among the approximately 400 genotyped donors, approximately 77% belonged to the genetic ancestry cluster associated with self-reported Caucasian donors. To predict cytomegalovirus infection status, the study brought together high-throughput TCR immunosequencing, statistical association of individual TCRs with disease status, and machine learning. An early release that covered roughly 600 HLA-typed donors contained approximately 320 gigabases of sequencing data and tens of millions of unique TCR sequences. Typing coverage differed by locus: A, B, C, DRB1 and DQB1 were typed in about 629-640 donors, DQA1 in around 500, DPA1 in around 600, and DPB1 in about 450. Both class I and class II loci were covered by HLA typing, at four-digit resolution. In addition to the first cohort of 650 to 800 subjects, a separate validation cohort of 100 to 150 different subjects was used. Among 398 genotyped donors of the cohort, an average of about 240,000 unique TCR beta nucleotide sequences was sequenced per donor, of which about 19% were non-productive. All discovery cohort repertoires had been generated using a single sequencing platform. A later genetic analysis took genome-wide SNP genotypes for about three fifths of the 666 donors and used that subset as a discovery cohort. Rather than using new phenotypic data, the later analysis identified candidate immune exposures from TCR beta sequences and from how often those sequences occurred across donors. In an earlier analysis of 587 of the donors, high-throughput TCR beta sequencing was used to judge whether each TCR beta V gene segment behaved as functional or pseudogenic. Alongside the repertoire data, information on donor age, sex, ethnicity and CMV serostatus was compiled. The study aimed to test whether cataloging public T cell receptors could reveal signatures of past pathogen exposure. Points the paper makes about the study in general: According to a later analysis, most CMV-associated TCR beta chains appeared to be HLA-restricted, and the HLA associations seemed to be driven largely by CMV exposure. At a false discovery rate of 0.05, a later analysis linked approximately 18,000 TCR beta sequences to specific HLA alleles. In an earlier analysis of about 540 of the donors, most TCR beta V segments were observed in productive rearrangements about 87% or about 30% of the time, broadly matching IMGT annotations. Roughly uniform sequencing depth across donors was assumed in presence/absence analyses, although this assumption may not hold. In this cohort, only TCR beta chains were sequenced, and detectable features were limited by the absence of alpha or paired-chain data. A cluster of highly shared sequence variants was judged likely to represent a technical artifact of the sequencing pipeline. According to a later genetic analysis, donors in an Asian-associated ancestry cluster had fewer N-insertions in productive TCRs than the approximately 670-donor mean. The authors suggested that the approach could potentially be generalized to other disease states and immunological phenotypes. Because HLA typing was missing for some donors at each locus, association tests included only the typed subset. The study gave a list of about 150 TCR beta chains associated with cytomegalovirus. Several of the top co-occurrence clusters appeared to be linked to parvovirus B19, influenza, CMV and Epstein-Barr virus, according to a later analysis. In a later genetic analysis, a missense DCLRE1C variant was associated with V-gene and J-gene trimming of TCR beta chains, and the association was replicated in an independent cohort. Linkage disequilibrium might explain the correlated functional status among segregating V segments, but an unknown experimental factor could not be excluded. CMV serostatus was the only immune exposure information available for the cohort. The earlier analysis of some 540 of the donors excluded 15 to 20 rarely observed V segments, including chromosome 9 orphons, because counts were too low. In a later analysis, HLA-associated TCR beta chains showed more clonal expansion and lower generation probabilities than non-associated chains that were equally common. Strong co-occurrence of HLA alleles, especially DR and DQ, made assigning TCR associations to individual alleles difficult. The classifier was reported to diagnose cytomegalovirus status with high specificity and sensitivity in both the original and validation cohorts. A further reported finding was that TCR beta sequences accurately predicted the HLA-A and HLA-B alleles for most subjects in the first cohort. In vitro tests confirmed that a few of the cytomegalovirus-associated TCR beta chains recognize cytomegalovirus antigens. Most TCR sequences were seen in very few donors, while some public TCRs were found in many individuals. A later analysis found that TCR association rates varied across HLA loci, with DRB1 alleles showing the most associated TCRs and HLA-C alleles the fewest.

The library came from the immunoSEQ multiplex PCR assay. For the multiplex PCR, a mixture combining 60 forward primers for TCR Vbeta segments and 13 reverse primers for TCR Jbeta segments was used. A multiplex PCR assay on genomic DNA amplified the CDR3 region of rearranged TCR beta genes. Amplified TCR beta libraries were sequenced as 87-base-pair reads on the Illumina HiSeq System. The source study handled its data this way. A later analysis tallied 70 million to 100 million unique TCR beta chains across the 610 or so repertoires, and around 10 million of those chains were shared by two or more donors. To remove PCR and sequencing errors, raw reads were error-corrected and collapsed into unique sequences using a nearest-neighbor algorithm that merged closely related sequences. To assign V, D and J gene segments, CDR3 sequences were aligned to IMGT reference sequences. For a sequence to be retained, a match of at least six nucleotides was required to both a V gene segment and a J gene segment. Rearrangements were classified as productive when the CDR3 lacked stop codons and remained in frame with V and J, and all other rearrangements were classified as non-productive. CDR3 was defined by IMGT convention, running from the second conserved V-encoded cysteine to the conserved J-encoded phenylalanine. In an earlier analysis of just under 600 of the donors, sequences lacking an unambiguous match to a single V gene segment were excluded. An earlier analysis of 450 to 650 of the donors called V segments functional above 56.7% productive rearrangements and segregating when the between-donor standard deviation exceeded 5%. A statistical classification framework was developed to diagnose cytomegalovirus status using the catalog of TCR beta chain sequences. V and J gene assignment, in a later analysis, came from comparing TCR nucleotide sequences with IMGT/GENE-DB human TR gene sequences. In a later analysis, CDR3 sequences and most-parsimonious VDJ recombination scenarios were assigned using the TCRdist pipeline. In a later analysis, each TCR beta chain was defined by its CDR3 amino acid sequence together with its V-gene family, and reads without a unique V-gene family were excluded. To address suspected cross-contamination and a sequencing artifact, a later analysis removed 592 highly shared, low-generation-probability nucleotide sequences. In a later analysis, a clonal expansion index for each public chain was calculated from normalized within-repertoire ranks of inferred template counts. In a later analysis, generation probabilities were computed with a VDJ recombination model fitted to out-of-frame rearrangements, and the resulting probabilities were checked against IGoR. Hypergeometric tests were used in a later analysis to score TCR-TCR, TCR-HLA and TCR-CMV co-occurrence, with a repertoire-size bias correction applied to the TCR pairs. A later analysis estimated false discovery rates by permuting HLA or CMV assignments 20 times. In a later analysis, co-occurring TCRs were grouped using DBSCAN, with TCRdist sequence similarity added in when clustering inside HLA-allele-positive subsets. Repertoires with fewer than 30,000 or more than 120,000 public chains were left out of co-occurrence clustering, as were about five repertoires with anomalous nucleotide sharing. TCRdb took over this immuneACCESS table, retaining in-frame rearrangements with V and J assigned. Such tables are incomplete; in checked studies, under half of the missing clones stem from an unresolved V gene, and the remainder is unexplained. For V, J and clone size, that table is used; D and trimming come from the DNA. Recorded for this sample are some 85,000 clones; approximately 88% of them occurred a single time. The top ten hold 2.1% of the sample.

The cohort comprised around 700 healthy bone marrow donors. All cohort members were sampled while nominally healthy, although unrecorded immune exposures were likely present. The donor tested CMV seronegative, placing the donor among the 350 or so seronegative members of the cohort. Each donor provided a peripheral blood sample, and peripheral blood mononuclear cells were used for TCR beta sequencing. Genomic DNA was extracted from the blood cell samples with the Qiagen DNeasy Blood Extraction Kit. As for this clone: Its antigen is still unknown. Base qualities are not at hand, and no much larger clone is one base apart.

This TCR came from a man aged 18 to 30 in good health and CMV-seronegative. The sequenced material came from PBMCs.

The CDR3 protein: CASSPQTGEQYF. The sequenced DNA is TGTGCCAGCAGCCCCCAAACGGGGGAGCAGTACTTC. The receptor chain draws on TRBV5-4 and TRBJ2-7; the D gene is possibly TRBD2, with 5 bases matching. A distance of 12 bases separates the germline ends of V and J, which lose 4 bases and 7 bases respectively. The germline V gene encodes CDR1 SGHNT and CDR2 YYREEE (reference sequence). The CDR3 covers 12 residues, taking in both the cysteine and the phenylalanine. The kept DNA is CDR3 alone, 36 bases in frame from the first base. The variable domain in full, with residues beyond the CDR3 obtained from the reference TRBV5-4 and TRBJ2-7 genes, is ETGVTQSPTHLIKTRGQQVTLRCSSQSGHNTVSWYQQALGQGPQFIFQYYREEENGRGNFPPRFSGLQFPNYSSELNVNALELDDSALYLCASSPQTGEQYFGPGTRLTVT.